This T cell receptor (beta chain) was captured by sequencing in a study of identical twins. Study observations and caveats: In beta out-of-frame sequences, the excess sharing between twins was weaker. Invariant T cells like MAIT and iNKT could partly confound the zero-insertion analyses.

In every case, the donor was a healthy Caucasian. As for this clonotype: Antigen specificity is unknown.

Trimming took off 1 base at V and 8 bases at J, with 18 bases between the two ends. The CDR3 extends over 16 amino acids. Germline values: CDR1 SGHKS, CDR2 YYEKEE (reference sequence). TCRdb recomputed calls from the 5' RACE reads with MiXCR, one row per CDR3 protein. The repertoire holds 1.5 million to 2 million distinct CDR3 sequences, more than 30% seen once, with more than 0.25% in the top ten. Material: cord blood. The sequence came from a newborn girl in good health. The chain couples TRBV5-5 to TRBJ1-4; maybe TRBD1 (5 bases). In DNA, the CDR3 is TGTGCCAGCAGCTTGAGTCCCGACAGAAAGAACGAAAAACTGTTTTTT. This translates into CASSLSPDRKNEKLFF. The full variable domain, in which reference TRBV5-5 and TRBJ1-4 provide the parts outside the CDR3, is DAGVTQSPTHLIKTRGQQVTLRCSPISGHKSVSWYQQVLGQGPQFIFQYYEKEERGRGNFPDRFSARQFPNYSSELNVNALLLGDSALYLCASSLSPDRKNEKLFFGSGTQLSVL.